This is a list of T cell receptor beta chains from one sample in a study of T cell repertoires in urothelial bladder cancer. Here immunoSEQ multiplex PCR was the method, and the copy in TCRdb shows in-frame clones only, minus some. The repertoire consists of fewer than 10,000 clones, with 58% occurring once and the leading ten covering about 34%. The material sequenced was tumor-infiltrating cells from bladder cancer. The source of these receptors is a human donor with urothelial carcinoma. CDR3s include the opening cysteine and the closing phenylalanine or tryptophan. Fields, in order: V gene, CDR3 protein.

TRBV9 CASSVIPGEGTEAFF
TRBV4-1 CASSPGGGGNNEQFF
TRBV5-4 CASSLGLAGGRMQETQYF
TRBV7-2 CASSLAGGTEETQYF
TRBV28 CASRGGGADYGYTF
TRBV18 CASSPQKQALYGYTF
TRBV5-6 CASSFLADYSYNEQFF
TRBV6-6 CASRPAWTGSNYGYTF
TRBV2 CATHHGASGRSPLHF
TRBV5-1 CASSLDALAAYEQYF
TRBV27 CASRQGYEQYF
TRBV4-3 CASSQEPRDRAKAFF
TRBV5-1 CASSLDRHSPYSYEQYF
TRBV4-1 CASSLQGTEAFF
TRBV7-2 CASSLVGVGKRFF
TRBV2 CASRGGIGTGELFF
TRBV6-4 CASSDRGYGYTF
TRBV20-1 CSSIQPQHF
TRBV6-1 CASSDGLLGAYGYTF
TRBV4-1 CASSRGHLGDTEAFF
TRBV6-6 CASSYGTGGSGNTIYF
TRBV30 CAWNGLAGYNEQFF
TRBV9 CASSVGGSWNTGELFF
TRBV7-9 CASSFTAGASTDTQYF
TRBV5-4 CASSLQGRQGGYTEAFF
TRBV6-5 CASGSSGYNEQFF
TRBV5-1 CASSLAGQGGSYGYTF
TRBV2 CASRGTSFYEQYF
TRBV7-8 CASSLMGVGNQPQHF
TRBV2 CADIKYGTDTQYF
TRBV6-5 CASSLMAAGTGELFF
TRBV4-3 CASSQEKPYRGQEKGYTF
TRBV19 CASSIDRGGEQFF
TRBV7-2 CASSATGLNTEAFF
TRBV7-2 CASSFVLAGGETQYF
TRBV5-4 CASSLELRGDLSYEQYF
TRBV5-4 CASSLPGTEYFFF
TRBV29-1 CSVEQNEAFF
TRBV5-6 CASSSARQGWTDTQYF
TRBV9 CASSVALAGAGDTQYF
TRBV9 CASSAHAGQGYTF
TRBV5-1 CASSLAWEEKLFF
TRBV11-2 CASSSRQGSSSEAFF
TRBV2 CASSGAITDTQYF
TRBV5-1 CASSGSGGAGIEQFF
TRBV5-1 CASVRTGYNEQFF
TRBV4-3 CASSQDLGGGGPDTQYF
TRBV5-1 CASSLRHPGNTEAFF
TRBV5-1 CASRPSPDTQYF
TRBV2 CASSGTRTGGLRSSPLHF
TRBV4-2 CASSQVLARGEKLFF
TRBV30 CAWSSSGSTDTQYF
TRBV4-2 CASSQGRGTSSNEQFF
TRBV19 CASKRHEQYF
TRBV19 CASKSANAGTATSPLHF